This TCR beta chain was sequenced for a study of T-cell reconstitution after alpha-beta-depleted transplantation in children. General observations from the study: T-cell counts and diversity at one year following transplant were attributed mainly to newly produced T cells. Surviving recipient T cells and intrathymic progenitors accounted for some patients' high TCRbeta diversity at day 60.

The authors prepared the TCRbeta library with unique molecular identifiers. TCRdb called the PCR reads again in MiXCR, with one record for every CDR3 protein. The data show 300,000 or so distinct CDR3 sequences, with around 20% seen just once and around 9.9% held by the top ten. This clonotype was seen a handful of times. Its antigen is unidentified. This CDR3 comprises 13 residues. The ends were cut back, 8 bases at V and 0 bases at J, with 8 bases in the middle. Germline lookup yields CDR1 SGHTA and CDR2 FQGTGA. This sequence originates from a male patient aged 10-17 years who had a stem cell transplant for acute lymphoblastic leukemia, so the T cells may come from the graft donor. The chain combines TRBV7-3 with TRBJ2-1; no definite D call. The sequencing used PBMCs, mostly from graft donor cells, collected 180 days after TCRalphabeta/CD19-depleted stem cell transplant. The CDR3 nucleotides are TGTGCCAGCGCCCTAAGCTCCTACAATGAGCAGTTCTTC. This sequence encodes CASALSSYNEQFF. The variable domain in full, with the rest retrieved from reference TRBV7-3 and TRBJ2-1, is GAGVSQTPSNKVTEKGKYVELRCDPISGHTALYWYRQSLGQGPEFLIYFQGTGAADDSGLPNDRFFAVRPEGSVSTLKIQRTERGDSAVYLCASALSSYNEQFFGPGTRLTVL.